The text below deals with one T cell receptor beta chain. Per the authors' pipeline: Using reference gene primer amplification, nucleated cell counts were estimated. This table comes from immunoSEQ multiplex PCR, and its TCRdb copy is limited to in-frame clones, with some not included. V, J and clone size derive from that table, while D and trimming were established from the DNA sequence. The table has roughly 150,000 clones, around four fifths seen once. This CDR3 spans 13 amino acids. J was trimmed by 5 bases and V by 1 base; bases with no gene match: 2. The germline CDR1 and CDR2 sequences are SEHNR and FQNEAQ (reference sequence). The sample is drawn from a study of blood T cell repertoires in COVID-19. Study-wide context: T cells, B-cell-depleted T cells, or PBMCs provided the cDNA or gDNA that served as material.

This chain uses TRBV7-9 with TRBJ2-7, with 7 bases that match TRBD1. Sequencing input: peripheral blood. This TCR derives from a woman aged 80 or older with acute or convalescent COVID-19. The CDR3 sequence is CASSLGQGNEQYF. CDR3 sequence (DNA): TGTGCCAGCAGCTTAGGACAGGGCAACGAGCAGTACTTC.